This entry lists 19 T cell receptor beta chains sequenced from one sample in a study of response to subunit inactivated influenza vaccine. TCRdb recomputed calls from the RT-PCR reads with MiXCR, one row per CDR3 protein. The profile covers 200,000 to 300,000 distinct CDR3 sequences, with more than 9% appearing a single time and 7.8% taken by the ten largest. Sequences were derived from non-naive T cells sorted from PBMCs, sampled approximately 15 days before vaccination. The receptor source for this set is a man aged 45-60 years who received an inactivated influenza vaccine.

The chain uses TRBV27 and TRBJ1-6; D is ambiguous. Deletions cut 6 bases from V and 6 bases from J, with 9 bases between. The CDR3 totals 13 residues. Germline CDR1 and CDR2: MNHEY and SMNVEV (reference sequence). The chain's CDR3 is CASRSSTNSPLHF. The DNA for the CDR3 is TGTGCCAGCAGGTCCAGCACTAATTCACCCCTCCACTTT.

This clonotype has more than one count but fewer than ten. The CDR3 coding sequence is TGTGCCAGCAGTTGGACAGGGGGGGCCCAAGAGACCCAGTACTTC. Its translation is CASSWTGGAQETQYF. This chain connects TRBV11-2 to TRBJ2-5, with 10 bases lining up with TRBD1. The CDR3 sequence is 15 residues long. V lost 6 bases, J lost 1 base, and 5 bases stayed unmatched. Germline V gives CDR1 SGHAT, CDR2 FQNNGV.

This clonotype was seen a few times. The V call is TRBV7-2, the J call TRBJ2-7, with 7 bases that match TRBD2. V shed 4 bases and J 0 bases; nucleotides not matched to a gene: 3. Germline V gives CDR1 SGHTA, CDR2 FQGNSA. CDR3 size: 14 residues. CDR3 in DNA: TGTGCCAGCAGCTCGGGACTACGCTCCTACGAGCAGTACTTC. This translates into CASSSGLRSYEQYF.

This clonotype was seen only a few times. The chain combines TRBV20-1 with TRBJ2-5, with 11 bases fitting TRBD1. V trimming: 0 bases; J trimming: 0 bases; junction bases outside the gene matches: 3. This CDR3 region has 16 residues. CDR1 and CDR2 from the germline V gene are DFQATT and SNEGSKA (reference sequence). CDR3 sequence reads: CSARDWDRGYQETQYF. CDR3 sequence (DNA): TGCAGTGCTAGAGACTGGGACAGGGGGTACCAAGAGACCCAGTACTTC.

This clonotype has more than one count but fewer than ten. The V call is TRBV7-6, the J call TRBJ2-3; possible D gene TRBD2, 6 bases. The CDR3 totals 13 residues. Per the germline V gene, CDR1 is SGHVS and CDR2 is FNYEAQ. Trimming pared 0 bases from V and 10 bases from J, leaving 11 bases between. As DNA, the CDR3 is TGTGCCAGCAGCTTAGCGCGGGAAAGGGCGCAGTATTTT. This sequence encodes CASSLARERAQYF.

This clonotype was detected many times. V is TRBV12-3 or TRBV12-4 and J is TRBJ2-3; D is unresolved. V lost 3 bases and J lost 2, with 9 bases in between. CDR3 size: 14 residues. The CDR3 DNA reads TGTGCCAGCAGTTTGTTTTCCTCCACAGATACGCAGTATTTT. This codes for CASSLFSSTDTQYF.

The chain links TRBV7-2 to TRBJ2-7; 9 nucleotides agree with TRBD2. This CDR3 contains 15 residues. The germline gives CDR1 SGHTA, CDR2 FQGNSA. V lost 4 bases to trimming and J lost 4 bases; unmatched junction nucleotides: 8. CDR3 in amino acids: CASSSSSGRGYEQYF. CDR3 DNA: TGTGCCAGCAGCTCAAGTAGCGGGAGAGGATACGAGCAGTACTTC.

This clonotype was recorded a few times. J is TRBJ2-2 and V is TRBV7-8; no clear D gene. CDR1 is SGHVS and CDR2 is FQNEAQ in the germline V gene. This CDR3 spans 14 amino acids. V was cut by 1 base and J by 4 bases, with 7 bases left in between. In nucleotides, the CDR3 is TGTGCCAGCAGCTTAGGACTGAGCACCGGGGAGCTGTTTTTT. This encodes CASSLGLSTGELFF.

V gene TRBV11-1 combines with J gene TRBJ2-5; 9 nucleotides align to TRBD1. The CDR3 totals 17 residues. CDR1 SGHAT and CDR2 FQDESV come from the germline V gene (reference sequence). Unmatched junction bases numbered 12, after V lost 3 bases and J lost 4 bases. CDR3 nucleotides: TGTGCCAGCAGCTTTCTCTCGTTGACAGGGGGAGGAGAGACCCAGTACTTC. It yields the protein CASSFLSLTGGGETQYF. The full variable domain, rest sourced from reference TRBV11-1 and TRBJ2-5, is EAEVAQSPRYKITEKSQAVAFWCDPISGHATLYWYRQILGQGPELLVQFQDESVVDDSQLPKDRFSAERLKGVDSTLKIQPAELGDSAMYLCASSFLSLTGGGETQYFGPGTRLLVL.

This clonotype was observed a few times. The chain employs TRBV7-2 and TRBJ1-5; D is possibly TRBD1 (6 bases). The CDR3 extends over 16 amino acids. The germline V and J ends were trimmed by 3 bases and 1 base, with 13 bases remaining between them. In germline, CDR1 is SGHTA, CDR2 FQGNSA. The CDR3 spells CASSFWGAGSNQPQHF. The DNA for the CDR3 is TGTGCCAGCAGCTTTTGGGGGGCTGGGAGCAATCAGCCCCAGCATTTT.

The sample holds many counts of this clonotype. V is TRBV3-1 and J is TRBJ2-3; 7 bases are shared with TRBD2. V shed 3 bases, J shed 1 base, and the junction held 4 bases outside the gene matches. CDR3 length equals 15 residues. Germline assignment: CDR1 LGHDT and CDR2 YNNKEL (reference sequence). The CDR3 DNA reads TGTGCCAGCAGCCAGGGGGACTACCGCACAGATACGCAGTATTTT. It is translated as CASSQGDYRTDTQYF.

In its sample, this clonotype was seen a few times. The chain links TRBV6-5 to TRBJ2-1, with 8 bases lining up with TRBD1. The germline V gene has CDR1 MNHEY and CDR2 SVGAGI. With 0 bases clipped from V and 7 bases from J, the junction kept 5 bases outside the gene matches. The CDR3 contains 15 residues. The CDR3 here is CASSYSRTGWNEQFF. The DNA of the CDR3 is TGTGCCAGCAGTTACTCCCGGACAGGGTGGAATGAGCAGTTCTTC.

This clonotype was seen more than once but under ten times. The chain carries TRBV29-1 and TRBJ2-3, with D unclear. The CDR3 runs to 13 residues. V lost 6 bases to trimming and J lost 1 base, with 11 bases between them. CDR1 and CDR2 from the germline V gene are SQVTM and ANQGSEA. The CDR3: CSVGPSGTDTQYF. In DNA, the CDR3 is TGCAGCGTCGGGCCCTCGGGCACAGATACGCAGTATTTT.

This rearrangement joins TRBV4-3 to TRBJ2-3; maybe TRBD2 (6 bases). V was trimmed by 0 bases and J by 1 base, leaving 11 bases between them. Germline V gives CDR1 LGHNA, CDR2 YSLEER. This CDR3 has 16 residues. The CDR3 DNA sequence: TGCGCCAGCAGCCAAGAACCCGGGAGTGGCACAGATACGCAGTATTTT. It codes for CASSQEPGSGTDTQYF.

This clonotype turned up a few times. The CDR3 DNA sequence: TGTGCCAGTAGCAGAGAACAGGGGGCTGGCAATCAGCCCCAGCATTTT. Translated: CASSREQGAGNQPQHF. This chain links TRBV19 with TRBJ1-5; 9 bases fit TRBD1. V lost 6 bases to trimming and J lost 2 bases; unmatched junction nucleotides: 8. The CDR3 extends over 16 amino acids. Germline-derived CDR1 and CDR2 are LNHDA and SQIVND (reference sequence).

This clonotype was observed many times. The gene calls are TRBV7-2 and TRBJ2-4; D is uncertain. Germline CDR1 and CDR2: SGHTA and FQGNSA. The CDR3 length is 15 residues. Between the trimmed V and J ends, which lost 5 bases and 0 bases, there was a span of 11 bases. CDR3 nucleotides: TGTGCCAGCAGCCCGTCAAACCTAGCCAAAAACATTCAGTACTTC. Translated, it gives CASSPSNLAKNIQYF.

There are many counts of this clonotype. The CDR3: CASRGREATYEQYF. CDR3 nucleotides: TGTGCCAGCAGGGGACGCGAGGCGACCTACGAGCAGTACTTC. This chain connects TRBV28 to TRBJ2-7; D may correspond to TRBD1 or TRBD2 (5 bases each). The length of the CDR3 is 14 residues. CDR1 is MDHEN, CDR2 SYDVKM, per germline. V was trimmed by 6 bases and J by 2 bases, leaving 14 bases between them.

The table lists this clonotype with a few counts. CDR3 loop: CASSSWDTDTQYF. The CDR3 region has the DNA TGTGCCAGCAGTTCGTGGGACACAGATACGCAGTATTTT. This chain joins TRBV6-5 and TRBJ2-3; D call uncertain. Germline V gene data show CDR1 as MNHEY and CDR2 as SVGAGI. The CDR3 totals 13 residues. The V gene lost 4 bases and the J gene lost 2 bases, with 7 bases spanning the gap.

There are a few counts of this clonotype. The chain carries TRBV28 and TRBJ2-1, with TRBD1 matching over 11 bases. The V gene end was trimmed by 5 bases and the J gene end by 9 bases; junction bases not matched to a gene: 12. Germline V gene lookup returns CDR1 MDHEN and CDR2 SYDVKM. The CDR3 runs 16 residues. This chain's CDR3 is CASSPARGQGGSEQFF. The CDR3 DNA reads as TGTGCCAGCAGTCCCGCGAGGGGACAGGGGGGTAGTGAGCAGTTCTTC.